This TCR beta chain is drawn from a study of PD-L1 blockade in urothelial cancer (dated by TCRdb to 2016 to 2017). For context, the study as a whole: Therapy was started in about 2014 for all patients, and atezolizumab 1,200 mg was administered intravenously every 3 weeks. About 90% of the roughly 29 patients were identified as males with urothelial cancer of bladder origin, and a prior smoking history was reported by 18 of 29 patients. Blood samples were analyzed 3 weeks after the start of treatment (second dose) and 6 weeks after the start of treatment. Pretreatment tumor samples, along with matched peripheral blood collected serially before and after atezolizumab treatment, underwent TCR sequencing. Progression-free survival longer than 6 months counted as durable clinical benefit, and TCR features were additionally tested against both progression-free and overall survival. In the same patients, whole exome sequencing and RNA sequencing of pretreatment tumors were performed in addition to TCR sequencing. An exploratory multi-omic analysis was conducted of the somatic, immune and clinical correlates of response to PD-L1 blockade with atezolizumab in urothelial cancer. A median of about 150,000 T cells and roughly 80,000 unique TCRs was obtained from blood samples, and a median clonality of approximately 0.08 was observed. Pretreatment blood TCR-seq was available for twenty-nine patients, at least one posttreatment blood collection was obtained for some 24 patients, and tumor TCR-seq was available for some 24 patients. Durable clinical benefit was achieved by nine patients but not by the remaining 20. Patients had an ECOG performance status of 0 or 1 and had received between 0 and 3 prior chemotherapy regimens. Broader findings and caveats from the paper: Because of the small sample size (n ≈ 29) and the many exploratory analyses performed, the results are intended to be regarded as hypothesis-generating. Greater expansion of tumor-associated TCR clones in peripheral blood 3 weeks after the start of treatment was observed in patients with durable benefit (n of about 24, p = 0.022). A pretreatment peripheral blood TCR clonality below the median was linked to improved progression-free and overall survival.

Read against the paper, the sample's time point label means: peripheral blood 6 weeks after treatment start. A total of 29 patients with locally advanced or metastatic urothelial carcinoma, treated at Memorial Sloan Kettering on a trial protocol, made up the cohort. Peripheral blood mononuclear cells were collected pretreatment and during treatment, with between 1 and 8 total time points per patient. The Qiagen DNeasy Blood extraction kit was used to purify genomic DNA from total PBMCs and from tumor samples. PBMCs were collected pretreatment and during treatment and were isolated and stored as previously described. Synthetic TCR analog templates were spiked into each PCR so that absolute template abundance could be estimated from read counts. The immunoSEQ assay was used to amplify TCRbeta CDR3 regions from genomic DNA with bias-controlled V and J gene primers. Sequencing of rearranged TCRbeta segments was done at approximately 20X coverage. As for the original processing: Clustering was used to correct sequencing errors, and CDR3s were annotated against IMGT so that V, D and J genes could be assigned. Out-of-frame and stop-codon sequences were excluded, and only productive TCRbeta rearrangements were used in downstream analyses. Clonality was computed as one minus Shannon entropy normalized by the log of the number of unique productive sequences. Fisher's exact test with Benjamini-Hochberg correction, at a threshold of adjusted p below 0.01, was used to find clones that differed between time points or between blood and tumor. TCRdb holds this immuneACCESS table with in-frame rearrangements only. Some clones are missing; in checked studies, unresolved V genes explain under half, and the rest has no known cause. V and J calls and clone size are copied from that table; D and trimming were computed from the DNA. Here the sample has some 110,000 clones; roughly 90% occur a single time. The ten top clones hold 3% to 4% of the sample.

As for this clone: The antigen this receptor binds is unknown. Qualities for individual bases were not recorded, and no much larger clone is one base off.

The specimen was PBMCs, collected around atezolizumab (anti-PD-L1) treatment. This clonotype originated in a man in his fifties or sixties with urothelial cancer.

For the CDR3, the sequence is CASSQLNRENTIYF. The DNA sequence is given as TGTGCCAGCAGCCAGCTAAACAGGGAGAACACCATATATTTT. The V and J genes are TRBV4-2 and TRBJ1-3, with TRBD1 as a weak D call on 6 bases. V is cut by 3 bases and J by 7 bases, and the space between the germline ends is 13 bases. The CDR3, from cysteine to phenylalanine, totals 14 residues. Solely the CDR3 DNA is kept, with 42 bases framed from the first base. Looking up the germline V gene yields CDR1 LGHNA and CDR2 YNFKEQ.